This TCR beta chain is from a study of T cells expressing NK-cell markers. Study conclusions and caveats: These clonotypes additionally ranked first within the CD3+CD56-NKG2C+ fraction of several donors. As a fraction of CD8+ T cells, dominant NKG2C+ clonotypes reached roughly 1.0-7.5% in six donors.

The length of the CDR3 is 17 residues. The V gene's germline CDR1 is SGHRS and CDR2 YFSETQ. In generating TCR beta cDNA, 5'RACE template switching with UMIs was used. TCRdb reprocessed the 5' RACE reads and reports one entry per CDR3 protein, with no DNA. The clone table shows some 460,000 distinct CDR3 sequences, with the ten largest holding roughly 1.4%. Concerning this clonotype itself: Antigen unknown.

The specimen was blood T cells: a sorted CD56 or NKG2C T cell subset, CD4+ or CD8+ T cells, or bulk PBMC T cells (not recorded which). This TCR derives from a woman aged 50 to 60 in good health. The chain couples TRBV5-1 to TRBJ2-3; TCRdb lists TRBD1, though no DNA is available to test this call. The CDR3 here is CASSLAGSRGHTDTQYF. Based on the CDR3 plus reference TRBV5-1 and TRBJ2-3, the full variable domain is KAGVTQTPRYLIKTRGQQVTLSCSPISGHRSVSWYQQTPGQGLQFLFEYFSETQRNKGNFPGRFSGRQFSNSRSEMNVSTLELGDSALYLCASSLAGSRGHTDTQYFGPGTRLTVL.